The sequence of this T cell receptor beta chain was determined in a study of T cell repertoires in cytomegalovirus infection. Findings and caveats of the study: In two of eight donors, the top clonotype was HLA-C-restricted CMV-specific. Identification of carriers of CMV plus the relevant HLA was achieved through cumulative public TCR beta family frequency.

This clonotype was recorded only once. What it recognizes is unknown. An end of the junction differs from the germline gene, which may be a read error. Each CDR3 protein gets one entry after TCRdb re-called the reads with MiXCR. Found here are roughly 250,000 distinct CDR3 sequences, around 12% of them singletons; the top ten hold 1.5% to 2%. The CDR3 is 15 residues long. CDR1 and CDR2 from the germline V gene are SGHTA and FQGNSA. Sequenced: PBMCs. The receptor comes from a human donor in good health (CMV status not recorded). Some clones in this sample may be carry-over from other donors' samples. The chain is built from TRBV7-2 and TRBJ1-1, with 7 bases aligning to TRBD1. The CDR3 here is CVSSLRTGVHTEALF. CDR3 coding DNA: TGTGTCAGCAGCTTAAGGACAGGTGTACATACCGAAGCTCTCTTT.